The present T cell receptor beta chain was sequenced within a study of T cells in Graves' hyperthyroidism and ophthalmopathy. Study-level background: Initial diagnosis, before any treatment, was when peripheral blood was collected. Study-level results: Most clonotypes expanded in the thyroid (above 0.001) were also present in blood. A model of 13 V-J features distinguished ophthalmopathy from stable hyperthyroidism.

Germline assignment: CDR1 MGHRA and CDR2 YSYEKL. The CDR3 extends over 18 amino acids. V was cut by 3 bases and J by 1 base, with 19 bases left in between. This clonotype was detected only a few times. The antigen remains undetermined. Regions amplified from RNA transcripts were the TCR beta CDR3 regions. The HTBI primer set served for first-round RT-PCR of the TCR CDR3. TCRdb recomputed calls from the multiplex PCR reads with MiXCR, one row per CDR3 protein. The sample has around 350,000 distinct CDR3 sequences, approximately 13% seen once. The sequenced sample was blood. The chain recombines TRBV4-1 with TRBJ1-5; possible D gene TRBD1, 5 bases. The TCR sequence derives from a woman aged 18 to 35 with Graves' hyperthyroidism. CDR3 sequence: CASSQGVPGHLSNQPQHF. The DNA of the CDR3 is TGCGCCAGCAGCCAGGGGGTCCCTGGACACTTAAGCAATCAGCCCCAGCATTTT.